These 18 T cell receptor beta chains came from one sample sequenced in a study of OX40 agonist ivuxolimab in advanced cancers. The data were produced by immunoSEQ multiplex PCR, yet TCRdb's version contains in-frame clones alone and is incomplete. Of about 88,000 clones listed, more than 80% are singletons. Specimen: CD4+ or CD8+ T cells sorted from blood, collected in a trial of the OX40 agonist ivuxolimab. These receptors were obtained from an adult with an advanced solid tumor such as melanoma, head and neck, liver or kidney cancer.

The CDR3 nucleotides read TGTGCCAGCAGTCCCCGCTACAGGGGGAAGTTGAACACTGAAGCTTTCTTT. Translating it yields CASSPRYRGKLNTEAFF. This chain uses TRBV28 with TRBJ1-1, with TRBD1 matching over 8 bases. Germline V gene lookup returns CDR1 MDHEN and CDR2 SYDVKM. The CDR3 runs to 17 residues. Trimming cost V 5 bases and J 0 bases; bases outside gene matches: 11. The entire variable domain, with the rest obtained from reference TRBV28 and TRBJ1-1, is as follows: DVKVTQSSRYLVKRTGEKVFLECVQDMDHENMFWYRQDPGLGLRLIYFSYDVKMKEKGDIPEGYSVSREKKERFSLILESASTNQTSMYLCASSPRYRGKLNTEAFFGQGTRLTVV.

V and J are TRBV11-2 and TRBJ1-3; no firm D call. This CDR3 comprises 16 residues. Germline V gives CDR1 SGHAT, CDR2 FQNNGV. With 5 bases removed from V and 0 bases from J, the gap between germline ends came to 14 bases. The CDR3 DNA is TGTGCCAGCAGCCCCGGGATGGTCGGCTCTGGAAACACCATATATTTT. Translated, it gives CASSPGMVGSGNTIYF.

V gene TRBV4-1 combines with J gene TRBJ2-3; D might be TRBD2 (6 bases). Trimming took off 6 bases at V and 1 base at J, with 11 bases between the two ends. CDR1 is MGHRA, CDR2 YSYEKL, per germline. This CDR3 comprises 14 residues. CDR3 protein: CASRGGRGTDTQYF. As DNA, the CDR3 is TGCGCCAGCAGGGGGGGAAGGGGCACAGATACGCAGTATTTT.

The chain recombines TRBV15 with TRBJ2-2; tentatively, D is TRBD1 (6 bases). This CDR3 comprises 16 residues. Deletions cut 1 base from V and 1 base from J, with 10 bases between. Germline CDR1 LNHNV, CDR2 YYDKDF (reference sequence). CDR3 coding DNA: TGTGCCACCAGCAGAGGGGGGCAGGGGAACACCGGGGAGCTGTTTTTT. This sequence encodes CATSRGGQGNTGELFF.

This CDR3 reads CASSFTQGASYNEQFF. The CDR3 DNA sequence: TGTGCCAGCAGCTTTACACAGGGGGCATCCTACAATGAGCAGTTCTTC. This chain uses TRBV5-4 with TRBJ2-1; 9 positions match TRBD1. With 2 bases clipped from V and 1 base from J, the junction kept 4 bases outside the gene matches. Germline-derived CDR1 and CDR2 are SGHNT and YYREEE (reference sequence). CDR3 length: 16 residues.

V gene TRBV6-5 combines with J gene TRBJ2-5; the match to TRBD1 covers 8 bases. The CDR3 contains 16 residues. The germline V gene encodes CDR1 MNHEY and CDR2 SVGAGI. Trimming removed 2 bases from V and 4 bases from J; junction bases left unmatched: 9. DNA of the CDR3: TGTGCCAGCAGTTACCGGAACAGCAGGGGGCCAGAGACCCAGTACTTC. Translation: CASSYRNSRGPETQYF.

The CDR3 sequence is CASSSPRGYSGYTF. CDR3 coding DNA: TGTGCCAGCAGCTCTCCTAGGGGATATAGCGGCTACACCTTC. The chain employs TRBV11-2 and TRBJ1-2; weak D call: TRBD1 (5 bases). The CDR3 covers 14 residues. Looked up from germline, CDR1 is SGHAT and CDR2 is FQNNGV. V lost 4 bases to trimming and J lost 8 bases, with 17 bases between them. Drawing the rest from reference TRBV11-2 and TRBJ1-2, the complete variable domain is EAGVAQSPRYKIIEKRQSVAFWCNPISGHATLYWYQQILGQGPKLLIQFQNNGVVDDSQLPKDRFSAERLKGVDSTLKIQPAKLEDSAVYLCASSSPRGYSGYTFGSGTRLTVV.

The gene calls are TRBV11-2 and TRBJ1-1, with TRBD1 as a possible D gene (5 bases). This CDR3 region has 12 residues. Germline loops: CDR1 SGHAT, CDR2 FQNNGV. With 8 bases removed from V and 5 bases from J, the gap between germline ends came to 12 bases. CDR3 nucleotides: TGTGCCAGCGCAGGGTTGATGACTGAAGCTTTCTTT. This sequence encodes CASAGLMTEAFF.

The chain recombines TRBV28 with TRBJ1-5; 9 bases fit TRBD1. V trimming: 7 bases; J trimming: 4 bases; junction bases outside the gene matches: 11. This CDR3 has 16 amino acids. Germline CDR1 MDHEN, CDR2 SYDVKM. CDR3 nucleotide sequence: TGTGCCAGCACCCTACTATCCGGGACAGGGAATCAGCCCCAGCATTTT. It yields the protein CASTLLSGTGNQPQHF.

This clone was counted only a few times. The J gene is TRBJ1-1, the V gene TRBV21-1; whether TRBD1, the table's D call, matches the DNA was not checked. TRBV21-1 is termed a pseudogene. The CDR3 totals 14 residues. DNA of the CDR3: TGTGCCAGCAGCAAACAGGGGGCAAGGACTGAAGCTTTCTTT. Its translation is CASSKQGARTEAFF.

This chain links TRBV6-1 with TRBJ2-7; perhaps TRBD1 as D (5 bases). The ends were cut back, 2 bases at V and 6 bases at J, with 14 bases in the middle. Looked up from germline, CDR1 is MNHNS and CDR2 is SASEGT. There are 14 residues in the CDR3. The DNA of the CDR3 is TGTGCCAGCAGTGAACCGGGCAGGGCCCTCGAGCAGTACGTC. Its protein product is CASSEPGRALEQYV.

V and J are TRBV5-4 and TRBJ2-1; D is uncertain. V shed 4 bases and J shed 10 bases, with 15 bases lying between them. The CDR3 is 13 amino acids. CDR1 SGHNT and CDR2 YYREEE come from the germline V gene (reference sequence). The CDR3 nucleotides are TGTGCCAGCAGCAGTCCACCGGGCCTCGAGCAGTTCTTC. This translates into CASSSPPGLEQFF.

The CDR3 DNA reads TGTGCCAGCAGGGAGGACCGTGAAGCTTTCTTT. Its translation is CASREDREAFF. V and J are TRBV2 and TRBJ1-1; D gene ambiguous. The CDR3 has 11 residues. V was clipped by 6 bases and J by 7 bases, with 9 bases between them. Germline CDR1 is SNHLY and CDR2 is FYNNEI.

The chain joins TRBV6-5 to TRBJ2-5; D remains ambiguous. From germline, CDR1 is MNHEY and CDR2 SVGAGI. The CDR3 is 14 amino acids. Trimming shortened V by 0 bases and J by 2 bases, and 7 bases separated the two germline ends. The CDR3 sequence is CASSYSRVQETQYF. The CDR3, as DNA: TGTGCCAGCAGTTACTCCCGGGTTCAAGAGACCCAGTACTTC.

CDR3 coding DNA: TGTGCCAGCAGCTTAGGTTTGGGGGAGGGAGGCGGCTACACCTTC. Amino acids: CASSLGLGEGGGYTF. The V and J genes are TRBV7-2 and TRBJ1-2; possible D gene TRBD1, 5 bases. This CDR3 spans 15 amino acids. CDR1 is SGHTA, CDR2 FQGNSA, per germline. V lost 1 base and J lost 8, with 17 bases in between.

The V and J genes are TRBV5-1 and TRBJ2-5; D might be TRBD1 or TRBD2, each matching 5 bases. The J call is in doubt because the DNA end fits TRBJ2-7 better. Germline V gene data show CDR1 as SGHRS and CDR2 as YFSETQ. The CDR3 runs to 13 residues. CDR3 coding DNA: TGCGCCAGCAGCCGGGACGGTTGGAACGAGCAGTACTTC. Its protein is CASSRDGWNEQYF.

The rearrangement links TRBV11-3 to TRBJ2-3; D remains unclear. Germline CDR1 is SGHNT and CDR2 is YENEEA. V lost 5 bases and J 4 bases, leaving 10 bases between the germline ends. CDR3 length: 13 residues. The CDR3 nucleotides are TGTGCCAGCAGCCATCTGTCAGCAGATACGCAGTATTTT. This codes for CASSHLSADTQYF.

The chain employs TRBV21-1 and TRBJ2-3. TRBV21-1 is flagged as a pseudogene. The CDR3 totals 18 residues. The CDR3 loop is CASSKVPSGSINEDTQYF. Here the CDR3 DNA reads TGTGCCAGCAGCAAAGTCCCTTCAGGGAGTATTAATGAAGATACGCAGTATTTT.